Presented here are 22 T cell receptor beta chains from one specimen sequenced in a study of cytomegalovirus exposure and HLA in healthy donors. Amplification used 60 Vbeta primers and 13 Jbeta primers. Sequencing was performed with immunoSEQ multiplex PCR; in TCRdb, only in-frame clones are kept and a portion is missing. The sample lists approximately 120,000 clones, about 78% occurring once. Sequenced material: PBMCs. These receptors were collected from a man aged 30 to 45 in good health and CMV-seronegative.

This clone was detected a few times. The genes are TRBV5-1 and TRBJ2-5; TRBD1 matches at 7 bases. The CDR3 length is 13 residues. CDR1 is SGHRS and CDR2 is YFSETQ in the germline V gene. V shed 4 bases and J 5 bases; nucleotides not matched to a gene: 5. The CDR3, as DNA: TGCGCCAGCAGCGGAACAGGGGAGGAGACCCAGTACTTC. Protein: CASSGTGEETQYF.

The chain has TRBV25-1 and TRBJ1-2; tentatively, D is TRBD1 (6 bases). V lost 6 bases and J lost 4, with 15 bases in between. This CDR3 contains 14 residues. Germline V CDR1 and CDR2: MGHDK, SYGVNS. CDR3 loop: CASSAGQFFYGYTF. CDR3 bases: TGTGCCAGCAGCGCCGGACAGTTTTTCTATGGCTACACCTTC.

With regard to this clone: The sample contains more than one DNA sequence encoding this CDR3. The V gene is TRBV5-3, the J gene TRBJ1-4; TRBD1 is a possible D gene (5 bases). TRBV5-3 is an ORF, with its function uncertain. The CDR3 has 13 residues. Trimming shortened V by 4 bases and J by 7 bases, and 11 bases separated the two germline ends. CDR3 bases: TGTGCCAGAAGCCCCGGCGGGGGTGAAAAACTGTTTTTT. It is translated as CARSPGGGEKLFF.

The chain carries TRBV7-2 and TRBJ2-2; no reliable D call. The CDR3 runs to 16 residues. Germline V gives CDR1 SGHTA, CDR2 FQGNSA. The ends were cut back, 2 bases at V and 0 bases at J, with 10 bases in the middle. The CDR3 is CASSLNALANTGELFF. The CDR3 DNA sequence: TGTGCCAGCAGCTTAAACGCACTCGCGAACACCGGGGAGCTGTTTTTT. The full variable domain, its missing parts supplied by reference TRBV7-2 and TRBJ2-2, is GAGVSQSPSNKVTEKGKDVELRCDPISGHTALYWYRQSLGQGLEFLIYFQGNSAPDKSGLPSDRFSAERTGGSVSTLTIQRTQQEDSAVYLCASSLNALANTGELFFGEGSRLTVL.

V usage is TRBV6-1 and J usage is TRBJ1-2; 7 nucleotides align to TRBD1. The germline CDR1 and CDR2 sequences are MNHNS and SASEGT. V lost 5 bases, J lost 6 bases, and 6 bases stayed unmatched. The CDR3 length is 13 residues. CDR3 sequence reads: CASSFLDRDGYTF. DNA for the CDR3: TGTGCCAGCAGTTTTCTCGACAGGGATGGCTACACCTTC.

This clone was seen just once. The V gene is TRBV6-6, the J gene TRBJ2-7, with TRBD1 as a possible D gene (6 bases). Trimming pared 7 bases from V and 3 bases from J, leaving 16 bases between. Germline V gives CDR1 MNHNY, CDR2 SVGAGI (reference sequence). The CDR3 spans 14 residues. The CDR3 DNA reads as TGTGCCAGCACCGTCGGACAGCCCTTCTACGAGCAGTACTTC. It specifies CASTVGQPFYEQYF.

The V gene is TRBV28, the J gene TRBJ1-6; the match to TRBD1 covers 7 bases. V gave up 5 bases and J gave up 9 bases; unmatched junction bases: 10. Germline CDR1 MDHEN, CDR2 SYDVKM. CDR3 size: 15 residues. CDR3 loop: CASSKGDRGRSPLHF. CDR3 coding DNA: TGTGCCAGCAGTAAGGGGGACAGAGGGCGTTCACCCCTCCACTTT.

This clone was found a few times. The rearrangement links TRBV6-6 to TRBJ2-1; 12 nucleotides match TRBD2. The CDR3 has 15 residues. Germline V lookup: CDR1 MNHNY, CDR2 SVGAGI (reference sequence). Trimming at V came to 6 bases and at J to 7 bases, leaving 7 bases not matched to a gene. Here the CDR3 DNA reads TGTGCCAGCAGAAAGCTAGCGGGGGGGCGGAATGAGCAGTTCTTC. This translates into CASRKLAGGRNEQFF.

This clone was picked up many times. The chain uses TRBV10-3 and TRBJ1-1; the D is unclear. There are 13 residues in the CDR3. CDR1 and CDR2 from the germline V gene are ENHRY and SYGVKD. The V end was cut by 6 bases, the J end by 4 bases, with 12 bases between. The CDR3 coding sequence is TGTGCCATCAGGGCGGGCGGCGGCACTGAAGCTTTCTTT. It codes for CAIRAGGGTEAFF.

The gene calls are TRBV11-2 and TRBJ2-5, with TRBD2 matching 7 bases. V shed 4 bases and J 4 bases; nucleotides not matched to a gene: 15. The germline CDR1 and CDR2 sequences are SGHAT and FQNNGV. This CDR3 spans 17 amino acids. In nucleotides, the CDR3 is TGTGCCAGCAGCTCCCCTCGGGGTGGGGCGGGGGTAGAGACCCAGTACTTC. Translation: CASSSPRGGAGVETQYF.

The chain joins TRBV2 to TRBJ1-2; no clear D gene. Germline assignment: CDR1 SNHLY and CDR2 FYNNEI. V lost 6 bases to trimming and J lost 8 bases, with 13 bases between them. The CDR3 length is 12 residues. The CDR3 protein is CASRPDLGGYTF. The CDR3 coding sequence is TGTGCCAGCAGGCCCGACCTCGGGGGCTACACCTTC.

The V call is TRBV10-3, the J call TRBJ2-5, with 9 bases matching TRBD2. There are 15 residues in the CDR3. V dropped 3 bases and J dropped 4; count of bases not matched to a gene: 6. Germline assignment: CDR1 ENHRY and CDR2 SYGVKD. CDR3 sequence reads: CAISDRGGGGETQYF. Here the CDR3 DNA reads TGTGCCATCAGTGACCGCGGGGGGGGTGGAGAGACCCAGTACTTC.

This clone was observed a few times. This chain joins TRBV6-5 and TRBJ2-7, with D possibly being TRBD1 (5 bases). Germline CDR1 is MNHEY and CDR2 is SVGAGI. Trimming left V 6 bases short and J 2 bases short, with 11 bases between. The CDR3 is 13 residues long. The CDR3 coding sequence is TGTGCCAGCAGCCTACAGGCCCCCTACGAGCAGTACTTC. It yields the protein CASSLQAPYEQYF.

There are a few counts of this clone. This chain connects TRBV6-1 to TRBJ1-6; 9 nucleotides agree with TRBD1. Germline V gene sequence: CDR1 MNHNS, CDR2 SASEGT. This CDR3 is built from 15 residues. J was trimmed by 9 bases and V by 6 bases; bases with no gene match: 9. The CDR3 DNA reads as TGTGCCAGCAGCCTAGGACAGGGGCTCTTTTCACCCCTCCACTTT. As protein: CASSLGQGLFSPLHF.

This chain joins TRBV4-1 and TRBJ2-5; 8 bases fit TRBD2. The CDR3 is 16 residues long. From germline, CDR1 is MGHRA and CDR2 YSYEKL. The V segment lost 1 base and the J segment 1 base; nucleotides outside the gene matches: 5. The CDR3 sequence: CASSQAGRGAQETQYF. In nucleotides, the CDR3 is TGCGCCAGCAGCCAAGCGGGGCGGGGGGCCCAAGAGACCCAGTACTTC.

CDR3 amino acids: CASSPRQGTEAFF. The CDR3 DNA reads TGTGCCAGCAGTCCCAGACAGGGCACTGAAGCTTTCTTT. J is TRBJ1-1 and V is TRBV28, with 7 bases lining up with TRBD1. CDR1 MDHEN and CDR2 SYDVKM come from the germline V gene. The CDR3 is 13 residues long. The trim removed 5 bases at V and 4 bases at J, leaving 4 bases unmatched.

V gene TRBV6-1 combines with J gene TRBJ1-1; no reliable D call. V lost 7 bases, J lost 8 bases, and 11 bases lay in between. CDR1 is MNHNS and CDR2 is SASEGT in the germline V gene. This CDR3 has 11 amino acids. The CDR3 DNA sequence: TGTGCCAGCACGCCCGCGAGGGAAGCTTTCTTT. Encoded protein: CASTPAREAFF.

V and J are TRBV5-1 and TRBJ2-5; TRBD1 matches 9 bases. J was trimmed by 5 bases and V by 1 base; bases with no gene match: 6. CDR3 length: 15 amino acids. CDR1 is SGHRS, CDR2 YFSETQ, per germline. In DNA form, the CDR3 reads TGCGCCAGCAGCTTGTTGGGACAGGGAGTGGAGACCCAGTACTTC. Residues: CASSLLGQGVETQYF.

The chain links TRBV28 to TRBJ1-6; D perhaps matches TRBD1 (5 bases). This CDR3 contains 16 residues. The ends were cut back, 3 bases at V and 6 bases at J, with 15 bases in the middle. In germline, CDR1 is MDHEN, CDR2 SYDVKM. CDR3 sequence reads: CASSLGEGISNSPLHF. The DNA of the CDR3 is TGTGCCAGCAGTTTGGGGGAGGGAATTAGTAATTCACCCCTCCACTTT.

The chain joins TRBV6-1 to TRBJ1-1; TRBD1 matches 9 bases. Germline CDR1 is MNHNS and CDR2 is SASEGT. The CDR3 runs 15 residues. Germline trimming cut 4 bases from V and 5 bases from J; bases unmatched to any gene: 8. This CDR3 reads CASSGNRQGETEAFF. DNA for the CDR3: TGTGCCAGCAGTGGTAATCGACAGGGGGAGACTGAAGCTTTCTTT.

This clone has a handful of counts. The chain recombines TRBV27 with TRBJ2-5; possible D gene TRBD2, 6 bases. Germline CDR1 reads MNHEY; CDR2 reads SMNVEV (reference sequence). Trimming pared 4 bases from V and 3 bases from J, leaving 15 bases between. This CDR3 is 15 amino acids long. This chain's CDR3 is CASSSYGLQKETQYF. In DNA, the CDR3 is TGTGCCAGCAGTTCTTACGGACTACAAAAAGAGACCCAGTACTTC.

This chain uses TRBV27 with TRBJ2-1; a weak D match, TRBD2 (5 bases). Germline CDR1 is MNHEY and CDR2 is SMNVEV (reference sequence). CDR3 length: 14 amino acids. V lost 0 bases to trimming and J lost 7 bases, with 10 bases between them. CDR3 in amino acids: CASSLSGVGNEQFF. Here the CDR3 DNA reads TGTGCCAGCAGTTTATCCGGGGTTGGGAATGAGCAGTTCTTC.